These 9 T cell receptor beta chains originate from one sample sequenced in a study of shared clonotypes between healthy human individuals. Some clones are missing from TCRdb's copy, which holds only in-frame ones; the method was immunoSEQ multiplex PCR. The sample lists about 500,000 clones, 77% occurring once. The sequencing input was PBMCs. These receptors were collected from a woman in her forties in good health. Some clones in this sample may be carry-over from other donors' samples.

The chain combines TRBV7-9 with TRBJ2-6; D may be TRBD1 (6 bases). Trimming pared 4 bases from V and 1 base from J, leaving 11 bases between. Germline CDR1 SEHNR, CDR2 FQNEAQ (reference sequence). The CDR3 has 16 residues. Here the CDR3 DNA reads TGTGCCAGCAGCTCACAGGGTTGGTCTGGGGCCAACGTCCTGACTTTC. Protein: CASSSQGWSGANVLTF.

V usage is TRBV7-9 and J usage is TRBJ2-2, with 9 bases identical to TRBD1. The junction had 7 bases not matched to a gene; V was cut back by 5 bases and J by 3 bases. Looked up from germline, CDR1 is SEHNR and CDR2 is FQNEAQ (reference sequence). The CDR3 extends over 16 amino acids. In DNA form, the CDR3 reads TGTGCCAGCAGCGAACAGGGGGCCGAATACACCGGGGAGCTGTTTTTT. Its translation: CASSEQGAEYTGELFF.

This clone has only a few counts. Only one base separates this from a far larger clonotype, so it likely reflects a read error. The V gene is TRBV5-6, the J gene TRBJ1-1; D is possibly TRBD1 (6 bases). Germline V gene data show CDR1 as SGHDT and CDR2 as YYEEEE. The CDR3 has 15 residues. V dropped 2 bases and J dropped 5 bases, with 16 bases sitting between them. The CDR3 DNA reads as TGTGCCAGCAGCTTATTACGGGGGGCTGGGACTGAAGCTTTCTTT. Translating it yields CASSLLRGAGTEAFF.

This clone has more than one count but fewer than ten. Other DNA sequences in the same sample also yield this CDR3. The chain recombines TRBV4-3 with TRBJ2-7; TRBD1 aligns across 9 bases. Unmatched junction bases numbered 4, after V lost 0 bases and J lost 4 bases. The CDR3 loop spans 15 amino acids. Germline V CDR1 and CDR2: LGHNA, YSLEER. The CDR3 here is CASSQERGQGYEQYF. The CDR3 coding sequence is TGCGCCAGCAGCCAAGAACGGGGACAGGGATACGAGCAGTACTTC.

For the CDR3, the DNA is TGTGCCAGCAGTTATGGGGTGAGCAATCAGCCCCAGCATTTT. This encodes CASSYGVSNQPQHF. This chain links TRBV6-1 with TRBJ1-5, with D unresolved. Germline loops: CDR1 MNHNS, CDR2 SASEGT. Trimming took 5 bases from V and 1 from J, leaving 9 bases between them. CDR3 size: 14 residues.

This rearrangement joins TRBV15 to TRBJ1-5, with TRBD1 matching 9 bases. The CDR3 totals 17 residues. V shed 2 bases and J 4 bases; nucleotides not matched to a gene: 9. The germline V gene encodes CDR1 LNHNV and CDR2 YYDKDF (reference sequence). CDR3 protein: CATSRTFGQGTNQPQHF. The CDR3 nucleotides are TGTGCCACCAGCAGAACATTTGGACAGGGGACTAATCAGCCCCAGCATTTT.

J is TRBJ2-7 and V is TRBV19; 7 bases agree with TRBD1. V gave up 5 bases and J gave up 3 bases; unmatched junction bases: 4. From germline, CDR1 is LNHDA and CDR2 SQIVND (reference sequence). This CDR3 contains 13 residues. In DNA form, the CDR3 reads TGTGCCAGTAGTGCCACAGGGGACTACGAGCAGTACTTC. Translating it yields CASSATGDYEQYF.

The chain uses TRBV5-6 and TRBJ1-3, with D unclear. Germline CDR1 reads SGHDT; CDR2 reads YYEEEE. Trimming took 2 bases from V and 0 from J, leaving 6 bases between them. The CDR3 has 14 amino acids. The CDR3 nucleotides read TGTGCCAGCAGCTTCCGGGCCTCTGGAAACACCATATATTTT. As protein: CASSFRASGNTIYF.

This chain links TRBV30 with TRBJ1-2, with D unresolved. V was shortened by 8 bases and J by 8 bases, with 18 bases between the two germline ends. The CDR3 contains 12 residues. Germline-derived CDR1 and CDR2 are GTSNPN and SVGIG (reference sequence). The CDR3 is CATTEGARGYTF. Written as DNA, the CDR3 is TGTGCCACCACAGAGGGTGCGAGGGGCTACACCTTC.